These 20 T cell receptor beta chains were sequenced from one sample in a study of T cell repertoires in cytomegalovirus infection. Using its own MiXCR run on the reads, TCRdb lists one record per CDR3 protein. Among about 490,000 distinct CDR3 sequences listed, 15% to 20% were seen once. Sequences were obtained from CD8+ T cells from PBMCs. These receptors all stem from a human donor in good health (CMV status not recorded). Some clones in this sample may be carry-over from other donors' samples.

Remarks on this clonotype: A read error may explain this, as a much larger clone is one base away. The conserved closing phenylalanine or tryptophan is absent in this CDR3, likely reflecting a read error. CDR3 in amino acids: CASSYSGGASNQPQHY. Written as DNA, the CDR3 is TGTGCCAGCAGTTACTCTGGAGGGGCGAGCAATCAGCCCCAGCATTAT. The chain joins TRBV6-6 to TRBJ1-5, with D tentatively TRBD1 (5 bases). The CDR3 contains 16 residues. Trimming took 0 bases from V and 1 from J, leaving 10 bases between them. The V gene's germline CDR1 is MNHNY and CDR2 SVGAGI (reference sequence).

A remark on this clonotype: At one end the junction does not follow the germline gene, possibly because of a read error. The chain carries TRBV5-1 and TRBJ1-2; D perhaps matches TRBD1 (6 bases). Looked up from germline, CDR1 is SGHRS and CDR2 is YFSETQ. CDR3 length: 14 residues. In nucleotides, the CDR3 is TGCGCCAGCAGGTTGGCCCTTCGGGGGCATGGCTACACCTTC. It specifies CASRLALRGHGYTF. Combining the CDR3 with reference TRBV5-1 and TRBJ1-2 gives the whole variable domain KAGVTQTPRYLIKTRGQQVTLSCSPISGHRSVSWYQQTPGQGLQFLFEYFSETQRNKGNFPGRFSGRQFSNSRSEMNVSTLELGDSALYLCASRLALRGHGYTFGSGTRLTVV.

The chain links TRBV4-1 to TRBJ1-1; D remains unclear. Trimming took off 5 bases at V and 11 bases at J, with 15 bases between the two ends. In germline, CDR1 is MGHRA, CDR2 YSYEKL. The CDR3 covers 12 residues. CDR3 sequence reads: CASSEGPRGAFF. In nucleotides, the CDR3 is TGCGCCAGCAGCGAAGGGCCCCGAGGCGCTTTCTTT.

CDR3: CASRRGSVEAFF. CDR3 bases: TGTGCCAGCAGGCGGGGGTCAGTTGAAGCTTTCTTT. The chain links TRBV28 to TRBJ1-1, with a tentative D call TRBD1 (5 bases). V lost 6 bases and J 7 bases, leaving 12 bases between the germline ends. The V gene's germline CDR1 is MDHEN and CDR2 SYDVKM. CDR3 length equals 12 residues. The complete variable domain, with remaining parts taken from reference TRBV28 and TRBJ1-1, reads DVKVTQSSRYLVKRTGEKVFLECVQDMDHENMFWYRQDPGLGLRLIYFSYDVKMKEKGDIPEGYSVSREKKERFSLILESASTNQTSMYLCASRRGSVEAFFGQGTRLTVV.

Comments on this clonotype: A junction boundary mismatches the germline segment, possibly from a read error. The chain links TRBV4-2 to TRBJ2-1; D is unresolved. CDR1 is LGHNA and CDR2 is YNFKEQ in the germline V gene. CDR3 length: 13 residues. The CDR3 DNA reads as TGTGCCAGCAGCCAAGGGGGTTACAATGTGCAGTTCTTC. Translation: CASSQGGYNVQFF.

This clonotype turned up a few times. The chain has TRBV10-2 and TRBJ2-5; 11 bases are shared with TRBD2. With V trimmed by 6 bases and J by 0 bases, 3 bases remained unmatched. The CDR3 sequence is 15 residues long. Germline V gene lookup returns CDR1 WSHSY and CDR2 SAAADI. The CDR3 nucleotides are TGCGCCAGCAGCCAGACTAGCGGGAACCAAGAGACCCAGTACTTC. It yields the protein CASSQTSGNQETQYF.

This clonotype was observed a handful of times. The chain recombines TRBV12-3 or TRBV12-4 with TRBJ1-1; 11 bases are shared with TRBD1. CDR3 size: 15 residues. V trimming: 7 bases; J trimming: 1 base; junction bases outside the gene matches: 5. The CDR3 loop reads CASTRTGGQNTEAFF. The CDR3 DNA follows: TGTGCCAGCACACGGACAGGGGGCCAGAACACTGAAGCTTTCTTT.

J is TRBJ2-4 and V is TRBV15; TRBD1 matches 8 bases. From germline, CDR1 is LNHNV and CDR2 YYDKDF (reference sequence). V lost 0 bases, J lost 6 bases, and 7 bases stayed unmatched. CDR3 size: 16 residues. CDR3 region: CATSRETGATSNIQYF. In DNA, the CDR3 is TGTGCCACCAGCAGAGAGACAGGGGCTACCTCAAACATTCAGTACTTC. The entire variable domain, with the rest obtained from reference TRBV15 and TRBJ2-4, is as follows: DAMVIQNPRYQVTQFGKPVTLSCSQTLNHNVMYWYQQKSSQAPKLLFHYYDKDFNNEADTPDNFQSRRPNTSFCFLDIRSPGLGDTAMYLCATSRETGATSNIQYFGAGTRLSVL.

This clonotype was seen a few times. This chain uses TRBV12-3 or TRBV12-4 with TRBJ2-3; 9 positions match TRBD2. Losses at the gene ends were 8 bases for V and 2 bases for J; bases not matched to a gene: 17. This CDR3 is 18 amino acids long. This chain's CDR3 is CASPPGDLAGPLTDTQYF. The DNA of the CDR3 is TGTGCCAGCCCCCCGGGAGACCTAGCGGGACCTCTCACAGATACGCAGTATTTT.

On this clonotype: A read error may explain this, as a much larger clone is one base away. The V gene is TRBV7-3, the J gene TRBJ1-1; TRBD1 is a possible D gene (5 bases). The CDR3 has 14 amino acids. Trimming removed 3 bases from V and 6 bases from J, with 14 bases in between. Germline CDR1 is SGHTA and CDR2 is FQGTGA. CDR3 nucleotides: TGTGCCAGCAGCTTTAGGCCACGGGGGGCTGAAGCTTTCTTT. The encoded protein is CASSFRPRGAEAFF.

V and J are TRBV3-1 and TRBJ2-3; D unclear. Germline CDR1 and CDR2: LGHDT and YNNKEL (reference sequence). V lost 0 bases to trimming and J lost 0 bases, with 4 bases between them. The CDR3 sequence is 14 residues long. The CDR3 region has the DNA TGTGCCAGCAGCCAAGAGTACAGCACAGATACGCAGTATTTT. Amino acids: CASSQEYSTDTQYF.

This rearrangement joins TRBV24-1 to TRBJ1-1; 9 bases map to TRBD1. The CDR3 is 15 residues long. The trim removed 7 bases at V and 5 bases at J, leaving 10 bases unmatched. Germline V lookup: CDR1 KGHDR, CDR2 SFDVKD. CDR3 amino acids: CATRATGGVGTEAFF. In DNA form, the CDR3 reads TGTGCCACCAGGGCAACAGGGGGCGTGGGGACTGAAGCTTTCTTT.

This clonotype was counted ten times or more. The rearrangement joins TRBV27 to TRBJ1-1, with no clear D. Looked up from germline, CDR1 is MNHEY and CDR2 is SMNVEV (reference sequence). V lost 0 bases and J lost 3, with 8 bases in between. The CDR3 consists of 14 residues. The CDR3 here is CASSLSSGYTEAFF. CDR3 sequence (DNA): TGTGCCAGCAGTTTATCGTCAGGTTACACTGAAGCTTTCTTT.

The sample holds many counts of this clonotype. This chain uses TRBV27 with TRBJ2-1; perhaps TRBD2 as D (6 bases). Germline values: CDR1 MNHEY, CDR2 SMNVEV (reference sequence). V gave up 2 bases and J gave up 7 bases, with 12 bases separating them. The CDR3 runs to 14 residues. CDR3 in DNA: TGTGCCAGCAGTTTAGGGGGGAGACGTAATGAGCAGTTCTTC. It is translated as CASSLGGRRNEQFF.

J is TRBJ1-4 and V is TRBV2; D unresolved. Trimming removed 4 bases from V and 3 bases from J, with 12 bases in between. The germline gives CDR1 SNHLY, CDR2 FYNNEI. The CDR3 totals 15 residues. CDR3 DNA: TGTGCCAGCAGTGTTCTGGGCTCGGCTAATGAAAAACTGTTTTTT. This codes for CASSVLGSANEKLFF. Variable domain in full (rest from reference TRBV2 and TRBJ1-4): EPEVTQTPSHQVTQMGQEVILRCVPISNHLYFYWYRQILGQKVEFLVSFYNNEISEKSEIFDDQFSVERPDGSNFTLKIRSTKLEDSAMYFCASSVLGSANEKLFFGSGTQLSVL.

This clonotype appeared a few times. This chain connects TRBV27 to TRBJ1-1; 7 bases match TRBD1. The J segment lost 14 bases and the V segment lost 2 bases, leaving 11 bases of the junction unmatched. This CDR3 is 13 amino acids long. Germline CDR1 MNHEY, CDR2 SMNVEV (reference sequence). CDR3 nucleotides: TGTGCCAGCAGTTTAAGGGGGCGGGACCTCCGCTTCTTT. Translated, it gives CASSLRGRDLRFF.

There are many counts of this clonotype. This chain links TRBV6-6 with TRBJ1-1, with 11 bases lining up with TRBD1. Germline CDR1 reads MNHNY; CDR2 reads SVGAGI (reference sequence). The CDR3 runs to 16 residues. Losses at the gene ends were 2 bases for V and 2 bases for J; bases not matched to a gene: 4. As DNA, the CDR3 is TGTGCCAGCAGTTACGGACAGGGGGCCGGAAACACTGAAGCTTTCTTT. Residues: CASSYGQGAGNTEAFF.

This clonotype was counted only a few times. This chain's CDR3 is CASAGNRYSNQPQHF. In nucleotides, the CDR3 is TGTGCCAGCGCGGGCAACCGGTATAGCAATCAGCCCCAGCATTTT. The chain uses TRBV6-1 and TRBJ1-5; D gene unclear. This CDR3 is built from 15 residues. Germline lookup yields CDR1 MNHNS and CDR2 SASEGT. V lost 8 bases to trimming and J lost 0 bases, with 14 bases between them.

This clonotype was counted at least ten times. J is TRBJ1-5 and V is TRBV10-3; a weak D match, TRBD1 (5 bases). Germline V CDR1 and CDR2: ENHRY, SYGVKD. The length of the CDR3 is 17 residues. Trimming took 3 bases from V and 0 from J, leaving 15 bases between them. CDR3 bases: TGTGCCATCAGTGATCTGAGGGACCGCGATAGCAATCAGCCCCAGCATTTT. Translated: CAISDLRDRDSNQPQHF.

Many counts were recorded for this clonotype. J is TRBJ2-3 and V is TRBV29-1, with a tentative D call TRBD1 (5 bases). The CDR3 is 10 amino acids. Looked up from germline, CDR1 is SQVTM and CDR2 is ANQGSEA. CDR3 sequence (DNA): TGCTCGGCAGGACAAGATACGCAGTATTTT. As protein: CSAGQDTQYF.